The 25 T cell receptor beta chains below come from one sample, sequenced in a study of Ad26.COV2.S vaccination and SARS-CoV-2 variants (dated by TCRdb to the early 2020s). Libraries were made using the immunoSEQ multiplex PCR assay. Not all clones reach the TCRdb copy of this immuneACCESS table, which keeps in-frame sequences only. Checked studies attribute under half of the gap to unresolved V genes and leave the rest unexplained. The sample profile shows approximately 410,000 clones; around 92% of them were found once. The biggest ten clones account for around 1.7% of the sample. The treatment or condition label here, explained by the study, means: around 19 received Ad26.COV2.S at low or high dose, single or two shots; about five received placebo; per-sample allocation not given. Repertoires of vaccine and placebo recipients were sequenced from samples taken on day 63 after the first injection.

Material: peripheral blood, obtained in a trial of Ad26.COV2.S vaccine versus placebo. All receptors derive from a person between 18 and 65 years old who received the Ad26.COV2.S COVID-19 vaccine or a placebo.

In its sample, this clone was seen once. CDR3 in amino acids: CSVGGVPGLAGNEQFF. Written as DNA, the CDR3 is TGCAGCGTGGGAGGGGTACCGGGACTAGCCGGTAATGAGCAGTTCTTC. This chain uses TRBV29-1 with TRBJ2-1; 9 nucleotides align to TRBD2. Germline trimming cut 6 bases from V and 7 bases from J; bases unmatched to any gene: 16. The CDR3 sequence is 16 residues long. Germline assignment: CDR1 SQVTM and CDR2 ANQGSEA.

The chain combines TRBV5-8 with TRBJ2-5, with a weak D call TRBD1 (6 bases). CDR3 length: 16 residues. Germline assignment: CDR1 SGHTS and CDR2 YDEGEE. The V and J ends lost 0 bases and 2 bases respectively, with 14 bases between them. The CDR3 nucleotides are TGTGCCAGCAGCTTGGCTTTCGGACAGAGACAAGAGACCCAGTACTTC. Encoded protein: CASSLAFGQRQETQYF. The variable domain in full, completed from reference TRBV5-8 and TRBJ2-5, reads EAGVTQSPTHLIKTRGQQATLRCSPISGHTSVYWYQQALGLGLQFLLWYDEGEERNRGNFPPRFSGRQFPNYSSELNVNALELEDSALYLCASSLAFGQRQETQYFGPGTRLLVL.

This clone showed up just once. The genes are TRBV2 and TRBJ2-2; 9 bases map to TRBD1. The CDR3 has 15 residues. The germline gives CDR1 SNHLY, CDR2 FYNNEI. Losses at the gene ends were 6 bases for V and 5 bases for J; bases not matched to a gene: 7. This chain's CDR3 is CASRGTGKGTGELFF. For the CDR3, the DNA is TGTGCCAGCAGGGGGACAGGGAAAGGGACCGGGGAGCTGTTTTTT.

This clone was recorded once. The V gene is TRBV14, the J gene TRBJ1-2; weak D call: TRBD1 (6 bases). The CDR3 runs 16 residues. Germline loops: CDR1 SGHDN, CDR2 FVKESK. Trimming stripped 0 bases from V and 4 bases from J, with 15 bases between. The CDR3 bases are TGTGCCAGCAGCCAAGATGCCCTCCGGGACATCTATGGCTACACCTTC. This translates into CASSQDALRDIYGYTF. Looking up the rest from reference TRBV14 and TRBJ1-2 gives the full variable domain: EAGVTQFPSHSVIEKGQTVTLRCDPISGHDNLYWYRRVMGKEIKFLLHFVKESKQDESGMPNNRFLAERTGGTYSTLKVQPAELEDSGVYFCASSQDALRDIYGYTFGSGTRLTVV.

This sequence joins TRBV27 and TRBJ2-7; 7 nucleotides agree with TRBD2. With 5 bases clipped from V and 4 bases from J, the junction kept 14 bases outside the gene matches. Germline CDR1 reads MNHEY; CDR2 reads SMNVEV (reference sequence). The CDR3 length is 16 residues. CDR3 sequence (DNA): TGTGCCAGCAGTCTAGCTCCCGTTGGGGGACTATACGAGCAGTACTTC. Encoded protein: CASSLAPVGGLYEQYF.

In this sample, this clone turned up many times. This chain joins TRBV19 and TRBJ1-1; D may be TRBD1 (5 bases). Germline values: CDR1 LNHDA, CDR2 SQIVND (reference sequence). V lost 10 bases to trimming and J lost 1 base, with 13 bases between them. The CDR3 is 13 amino acids. This CDR3 is CATPGPQNTEAFF. DNA of the CDR3: TGTGCCACCCCGGGACCCCAGAACACTGAAGCTTTCTTT.

The J gene is TRBJ2-5, the V gene TRBV20-1; 8 nucleotides match TRBD2. This CDR3 has 15 residues. V dropped 3 bases and J dropped 5; count of bases not matched to a gene: 11. Germline assignment: CDR1 DFQATT and CDR2 SNEGSKA (reference sequence). The chain's CDR3 is CSASSPTSGRETQYF. The CDR3 region has the DNA TGCAGTGCTAGTAGCCCCACTAGCGGCCGGGAGACCCAGTACTTC.

This rearrangement joins TRBV5-1 to TRBJ2-3; 12 bases align to TRBD2. From germline, CDR1 is SGHRS and CDR2 YFSETQ. V gave up 4 bases and J gave up 2 bases; unmatched junction bases: 5. CDR3 length: 16 amino acids. Here the CDR3 DNA reads TGCGCCAGCAGCCAAGGACTAGCGGGGTCCACAGATACGCAGTATTTT. Translated, it gives CASSQGLAGSTDTQYF.

V gene TRBV4-3 combines with J gene TRBJ2-7; D gene unclear. Germline CDR1 LGHNA, CDR2 YSLEER. The V end lost 0 bases, the J end lost 1 base, and 10 bases lay between the germline ends. The CDR3 contains 15 residues. The CDR3 nucleotides read TGCGCCAGCAGCCAAGATAGTGTGGGTTCCTACGAGCAGTACTTC. Amino acid sequence: CASSQDSVGSYEQYF.

The genes are TRBV7-8 and TRBJ1-1; D may be TRBD1 (6 bases). CDR1 SGHVS and CDR2 FQNEAQ come from the germline V gene. V gave up 5 bases and J gave up 3 bases, with 16 bases separating them. CDR3 size: 15 residues. The CDR3 protein is CASSVTGGGYTEAFF. CDR3 coding DNA: TGTGCCAGCAGCGTAACAGGAGGGGGGTACACTGAAGCTTTCTTT.

The gene calls are TRBV4-1 and TRBJ2-7, with D possibly being TRBD1 (5 bases). This CDR3 contains 15 residues. Per germline, CDR1 MGHRA and CDR2 YSYEKL. CDR3 in amino acids: CPPSRQVDILYEQYF. CDR3 sequence (DNA): TGCCCCCCCAGCCGGCAGGTGGACATCCTCTACGAGCAGTACTTC.

The rearrangement links TRBV11-2 to TRBJ1-2, with unresolved D. Germline V gene sequence: CDR1 SGHAT, CDR2 FQNNGV. V shed 6 bases and J shed 4 bases, with 12 bases lying between them. This CDR3 spans 13 amino acids. The CDR3 is CASRSYRSYGYTF. The CDR3 DNA follows: TGTGCCAGCAGGTCGTATAGATCCTATGGCTACACCTTC. The full variable domain, completed using reference TRBV11-2 and TRBJ1-2, is EAGVAQSPRYKIIEKRQSVAFWCNPISGHATLYWYQQILGQGPKLLIQFQNNGVVDDSQLPKDRFSAERLKGVDSTLKIQPAKLEDSAVYLCASRSYRSYGYTFGSGTRLTVV.

This clone was counted a single time. The chain recombines TRBV7-9 with TRBJ2-7; TRBD1 agrees at 10 bases. V shed 4 bases and J 5 bases; nucleotides not matched to a gene: 8. This CDR3 has 15 residues. Germline CDR1 reads SEHNR; CDR2 reads FQNEAQ (reference sequence). The CDR3 DNA sequence: TGTGCCAGCAGCTCGGGACAGGGGAGTTTCGACGAGCAGTACTTC. The encoded protein is CASSSGQGSFDEQYF.

The chain carries TRBV3-1 (or the pseudogene TRBV3-2) and TRBJ1-5; TRBD1 might be the D (5 bases). Germline V lookup: CDR1 LGHDT, CDR2 YNNKEL (reference sequence). The CDR3 runs to 13 residues. V lost 6 bases, J lost 3 bases, and 9 bases lay in between. The CDR3 nucleotides read TGTGCCAGCAGTCAGGGCGTCAATCAGCCCCAGCATTTT. Translating it yields CASSQGVNQPQHF.

This clone was counted once. The rearrangement links TRBV11-3 to TRBJ2-1, with 9 nucleotides matching TRBD1. Per the germline V gene, CDR1 is SGHNT and CDR2 is YENEEA. There are 17 residues in the CDR3. The junction had 12 bases not matched to a gene; V was cut back by 3 bases and J by 6 bases. The CDR3 loop is CASSFSFGDRERNEQFF. The CDR3 coding sequence is TGTGCCAGCAGCTTTAGTTTTGGGGACAGGGAGCGCAATGAGCAGTTCTTC.

The chain couples TRBV3-1 (or the pseudogene TRBV3-2) to TRBJ2-3, with D tentatively TRBD2 (6 bases). This CDR3 is built from 16 residues. Per the germline V gene, CDR1 is LGHDT and CDR2 is YNNKEL (reference sequence). V dropped 4 bases and J dropped 0 bases, with 14 bases sitting between them. As DNA, the CDR3 is TGTGCCAGCAGCCTTGGGATGGGGACTAGCACAGATACGCAGTATTTT. As protein: CASSLGMGTSTDTQYF.

The chain is built from TRBV27 and TRBJ2-2, with a weak D call TRBD2 (6 bases). CDR1 is MNHEY and CDR2 is SMNVEV in the germline V gene (reference sequence). This CDR3 has 14 amino acids. Trimming left V 5 bases short and J 3 bases short, with 10 bases between. The CDR3 coding sequence is TGTGCCAGCAGTAGCGGGCCATACACCGGGGAGCTGTTTTTT. Translated: CASSSGPYTGELFF.

The rearrangement uses TRBV6-2 or TRBV6-3 and TRBJ2-5, with a possible D match to TRBD2 (6 bases). V lost 0 bases, J lost 3 bases, and 20 bases lay in between. CDR3 length equals 18 residues. Germline assignment: CDR1 MNHEY and CDR2 SVGEGT. CDR3 amino acids: CASSYSNPQPPGEETQYF. CDR3 DNA sequence: TGTGCCAGCAGTTACTCTAACCCACAGCCCCCGGGGGAAGAGACCCAGTACTTC.

In DNA, the CDR3 is TGTGCCAGCAGTTACGTTTCGGGGGGCAGGCAGCCCCAGCATTTT. Translating gives CASSYVSGGRQPQHF. The rearrangement joins TRBV6-2 or TRBV6-3 to TRBJ1-5; D is perhaps TRBD1 (6 bases). In germline, CDR1 is MNHEY, CDR2 SVGEGT. The CDR3 is made up of 15 amino acids. The V end lost 2 bases, the J end lost 7 bases, and 15 bases lay between the germline ends.

The chain links TRBV27 to TRBJ1-5, with D uncertain. V was pared by 5 bases and J by 10 bases, with 15 bases between. The CDR3 has 13 residues. Looked up from germline, CDR1 is MNHEY and CDR2 is SMNVEV (reference sequence). Here the CDR3 reads CASSQRPGAPQHF. The CDR3, as DNA: TGTGCCAGCAGTCAACGACCAGGTGCCCCCCAGCATTTT.

The chain recombines TRBV7-2 with TRBJ2-7, with D perhaps matching TRBD1 (5 bases). Trimming cost V 4 bases and J 6 bases, with 19 bases left between them. Germline V gene lookup returns CDR1 SGHTA and CDR2 FQGNSA. The CDR3 length is 15 residues. In nucleotides, the CDR3 is TGTGCCAGCAGCTCCGCCAGATGGACAAGAGGCGAGCAGTACTTC. Protein product: CASSSARWTRGEQYF. The full variable domain, in which reference TRBV7-2 and TRBJ2-7 provide the parts outside the CDR3, is GAGVSQSPSNKVTEKGKDVELRCDPISGHTALYWYRQSLGQGLEFLIYFQGNSAPDKSGLPSDRFSAERTGGSVSTLTIQRTQQEDSAVYLCASSSARWTRGEQYFGPGTRLTVT.

This clone was picked up a small number of times. The chain uses TRBV3-1 (or the pseudogene TRBV3-2) and TRBJ2-7; D ambiguous. Trimming removed 1 base at V and 1 base at J, with 14 bases between. Germline assignment: CDR1 LGHDT and CDR2 YNNKEL (reference sequence). The length of the CDR3 is 16 residues. The CDR3 DNA reads TGTGCCAGCAGCCAAGGGGTACTAAAGGGATCCTACGAGCAGTACTTC. It translates to CASSQGVLKGSYEQYF.

The rearrangement links TRBV5-1 to TRBJ1-3, with D possibly TRBD1 on 6 matching bases. Trimming stripped 0 bases from V and 8 bases from J, with 18 bases between. In germline, CDR1 is SGHRS, CDR2 YFSETQ. CDR3 length: 16 amino acids. In nucleotides, the CDR3 is TGCGCCAGCAGCTTGGATGGACAGATGAGAGGAGACACCATATATTTT. It is translated as CASSLDGQMRGDTIYF.

CDR3 in amino acids: CASQRNTNTGELFF. CDR3 nucleotide sequence: TGTGCCAGCCAAAGAAACACGAACACCGGGGAGCTGTTTTTT. The genes are TRBV3-1 (or the pseudogene TRBV3-2) and TRBJ2-2; D is unresolved. The CDR3 is made up of 14 amino acids. V lost 8 bases and J lost 0, with 10 bases in between. CDR1 and CDR2 (germline): LGHDT, YNNKEL (reference sequence).

This clone was counted once. This chain joins TRBV30 and TRBJ1-5; TRBD1 agrees at 7 bases. V dropped 2 bases and J dropped 4; count of bases not matched to a gene: 8. This CDR3 comprises 15 residues. The germline V gene has CDR1 GTSNPN and CDR2 SVGIG (reference sequence). The CDR3 coding sequence is TGTGCCTGGAGTTCAGGGGGTGGGGGGAATCAGCCCCAGCATTTT. Protein sequence: CAWSSGGGGNQPQHF.